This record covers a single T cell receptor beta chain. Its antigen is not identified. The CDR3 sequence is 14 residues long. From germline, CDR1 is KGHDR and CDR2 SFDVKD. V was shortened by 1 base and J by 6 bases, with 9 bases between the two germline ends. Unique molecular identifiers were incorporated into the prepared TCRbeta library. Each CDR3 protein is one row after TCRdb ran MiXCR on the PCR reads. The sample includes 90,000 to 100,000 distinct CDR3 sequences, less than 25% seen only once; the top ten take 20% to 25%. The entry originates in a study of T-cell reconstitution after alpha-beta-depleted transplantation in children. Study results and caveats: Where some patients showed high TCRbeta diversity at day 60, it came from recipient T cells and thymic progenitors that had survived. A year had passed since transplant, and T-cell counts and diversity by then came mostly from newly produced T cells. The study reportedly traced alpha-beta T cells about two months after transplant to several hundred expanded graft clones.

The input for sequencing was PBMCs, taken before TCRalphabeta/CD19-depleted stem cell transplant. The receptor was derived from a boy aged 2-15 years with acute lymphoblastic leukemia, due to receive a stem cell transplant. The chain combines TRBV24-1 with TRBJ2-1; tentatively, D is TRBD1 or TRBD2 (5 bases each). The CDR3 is CATSDFRDLNEQFF. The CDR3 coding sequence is TGTGCCACCAGTGATTTCCGGGACCTCAATGAGCAGTTCTTC.